The 4 T cell receptor beta chains below were found in one sample sequenced in a study of shared clonotypes between healthy human individuals. Sequencing used immunoSEQ multiplex PCR; TCRdb keeps in-frame clones, though not all of them. The data hold 2,500,000 or so clones, with around nine tenths observed a single time. The sequenced material came from naive CD4+ T cells sorted from blood. Subset defined: CD45RA+ positively selected. These receptors were obtained from a man between 18 and 29 years old in good health.

The CDR3 region has the DNA TGTGCCAGCATTGCGGCCGGGGGGCTCGAGCAGTACTTC. Translating it yields CASIAAGGLEQYF. The rearrangement links TRBV2 to TRBJ2-7, with TRBD2 as a possible D gene (7 bases). The CDR3 totals 13 residues. Germline values: CDR1 SNHLY, CDR2 FYNNEI. The ends were cut back, 7 bases at V and 6 bases at J, with 16 bases in the middle.

The chain's CDR3 is CASSILRTGLPTYRQETQYF. The CDR3 DNA reads as TGTGCCAGCAGCATCTTGAGGACGGGTCTCCCGACATACCGCCAAGAGACCCAGTACTTC. The V gene is TRBV9, the J gene TRBJ2-5; D unresolved. The CDR3 has 20 residues. In germline, CDR1 is SGDLS, CDR2 YYNGEE. V lost 4 bases, J lost 1 base, and 29 bases lay in between.

This rearrangement joins TRBV9 to TRBJ1-2; D perhaps matches TRBD1 (6 bases). The CDR3 runs 15 residues. Trimming stripped 0 bases from V and 2 bases from J, with 11 bases between. The germline gives CDR1 SGDLS, CDR2 YYNGEE. CDR3 in DNA: TGTGCCAGCAGCGTAGGGGGACACGGGAACTATGGCTACACCTTC. This codes for CASSVGGHGNYGYTF. Together with reference TRBV9 and TRBJ1-2, the CDR3 gives the full variable domain: DSGVTQTPKHLITATGQRVTLRCSPRSGDLSVYWYQQSLDQGLQFLIQYYNGEERAKGNILERFSAQQFPDLHSELNLSSLELGDSALYFCASSVGGHGNYGYTFGSGTRLTVV.

The chain couples TRBV6-5 to TRBJ1-2, with 9 bases that match TRBD1. Trimming at V came to 4 bases and at J to 8 bases, leaving 11 bases not matched to a gene. The germline gives CDR1 MNHEY, CDR2 SVGAGI. CDR3 length equals 15 residues. The CDR3 region is CASSWTQQGARGYTF. The DNA for the CDR3 is TGTGCCAGCAGTTGGACCCAACAGGGGGCGCGGGGCTACACCTTC.